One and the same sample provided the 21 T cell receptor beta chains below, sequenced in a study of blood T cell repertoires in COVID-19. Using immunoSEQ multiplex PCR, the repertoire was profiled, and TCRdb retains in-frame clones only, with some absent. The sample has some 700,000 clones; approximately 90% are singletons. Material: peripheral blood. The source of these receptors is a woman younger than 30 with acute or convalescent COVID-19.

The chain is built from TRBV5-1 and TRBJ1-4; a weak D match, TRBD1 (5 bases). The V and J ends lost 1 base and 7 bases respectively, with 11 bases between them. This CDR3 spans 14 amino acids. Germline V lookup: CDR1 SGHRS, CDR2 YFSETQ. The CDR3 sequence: CASSLQGTTEKLFF. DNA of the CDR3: TGCGCCAGCAGCTTGCAGGGTACAACTGAAAAACTGTTTTTT.

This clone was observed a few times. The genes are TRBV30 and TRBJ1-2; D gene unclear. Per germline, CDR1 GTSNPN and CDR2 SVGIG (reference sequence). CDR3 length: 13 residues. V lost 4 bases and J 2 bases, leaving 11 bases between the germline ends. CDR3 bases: TGTGCCTGGACAGGCGTTTCCAACTATGGCTACACCTTC. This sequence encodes CAWTGVSNYGYTF.

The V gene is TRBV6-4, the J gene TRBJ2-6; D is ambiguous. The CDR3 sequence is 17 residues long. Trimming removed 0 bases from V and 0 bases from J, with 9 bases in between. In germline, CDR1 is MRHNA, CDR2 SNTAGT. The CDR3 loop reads CASSDSFSRSGANVLTF. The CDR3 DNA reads TGTGCCAGCAGTGACTCATTTAGCCGCTCTGGGGCCAACGTCCTGACTTTC.

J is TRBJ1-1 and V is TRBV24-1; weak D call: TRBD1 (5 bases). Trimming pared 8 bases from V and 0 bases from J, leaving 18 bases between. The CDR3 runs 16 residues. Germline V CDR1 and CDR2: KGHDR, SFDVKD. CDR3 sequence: CATTGPRGFMNTEAFF. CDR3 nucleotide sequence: TGTGCCACCACCGGACCTCGGGGGTTCATGAACACTGAAGCTTTCTTT.

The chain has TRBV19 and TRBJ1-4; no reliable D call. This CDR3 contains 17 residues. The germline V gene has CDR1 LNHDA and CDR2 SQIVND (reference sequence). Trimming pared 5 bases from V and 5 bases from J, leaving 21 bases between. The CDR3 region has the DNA TGTGCCAGTAGTTTCCGAGGTGATGGTAGTCTCAATGAAAAACTGTTTTTT. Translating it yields CASSFRGDGSLNEKLFF.

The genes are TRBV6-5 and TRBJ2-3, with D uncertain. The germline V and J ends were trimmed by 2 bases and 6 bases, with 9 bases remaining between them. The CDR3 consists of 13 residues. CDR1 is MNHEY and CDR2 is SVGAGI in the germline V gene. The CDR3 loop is CASSYRVWDTQYF. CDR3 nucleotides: TGTGCCAGCAGTTACCGGGTGTGGGATACGCAGTATTTT.

The CDR3 nucleotides read TGTGCCAGCAGCAATTCGGGACAGGGTGAGTCACCCCTCCACTTT. Encoded protein: CASSNSGQGESPLHF. V is TRBV21-1 and J is TRBJ1-6; TRBD1 is taken as the D call from the table, unchecked against the DNA. TRBV21-1 corresponds to a pseudogene. The CDR3 is 15 residues long.

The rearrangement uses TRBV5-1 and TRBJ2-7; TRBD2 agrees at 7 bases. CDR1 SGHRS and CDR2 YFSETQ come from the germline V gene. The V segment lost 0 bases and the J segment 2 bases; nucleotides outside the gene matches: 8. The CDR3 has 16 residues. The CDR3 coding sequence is TGCGCCAGCAGCTTGGGGCGGACTAGTGGGGCCTACGAGCAGTACTTC. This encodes CASSLGRTSGAYEQYF.

CDR3 residues: CASSDSPALHF. The CDR3 DNA reads TGTGCCAGCAGTGATTCCCCGGCCCTCCACTTT. The chain employs TRBV2 and TRBJ1-6, with D unclear. Germline assignment: CDR1 SNHLY and CDR2 FYNNEI. V was cut by 3 bases and J by 14 bases, with 8 bases left in between. The CDR3 runs 11 residues.

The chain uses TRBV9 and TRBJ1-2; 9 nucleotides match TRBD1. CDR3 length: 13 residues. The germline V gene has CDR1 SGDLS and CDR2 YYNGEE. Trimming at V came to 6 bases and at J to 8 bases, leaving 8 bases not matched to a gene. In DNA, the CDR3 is TGTGCCAGCACCGGGGACAGGGAGACAGGCTACACCTTC. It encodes CASTGDRETGYTF.

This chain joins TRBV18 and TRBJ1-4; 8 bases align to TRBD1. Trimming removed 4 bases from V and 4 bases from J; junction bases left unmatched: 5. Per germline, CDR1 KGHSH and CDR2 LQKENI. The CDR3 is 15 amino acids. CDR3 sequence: CASSRQGASNEKLFF. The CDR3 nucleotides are TGTGCCAGCTCACGGCAGGGGGCGAGTAATGAAAAACTGTTTTTT.

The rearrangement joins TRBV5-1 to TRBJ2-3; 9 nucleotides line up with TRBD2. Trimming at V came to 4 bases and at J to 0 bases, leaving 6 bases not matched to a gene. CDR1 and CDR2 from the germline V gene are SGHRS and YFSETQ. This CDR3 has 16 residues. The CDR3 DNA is TGCGCCAGCAGCGTTAGCGGGGGCCCTAGCACAGATACGCAGTATTTT. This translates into CASSVSGGPSTDTQYF. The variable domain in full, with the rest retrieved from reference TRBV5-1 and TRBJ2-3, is KAGVTQTPRYLIKTRGQQVTLSCSPISGHRSVSWYQQTPGQGLQFLFEYFSETQRNKGNFPGRFSGRQFSNSRSEMNVSTLELGDSALYLCASSVSGGPSTDTQYFGPGTRLTVL.

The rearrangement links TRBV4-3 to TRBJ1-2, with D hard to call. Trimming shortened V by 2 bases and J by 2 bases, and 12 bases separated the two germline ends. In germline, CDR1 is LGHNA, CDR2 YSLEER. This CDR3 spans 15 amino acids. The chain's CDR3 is CASSQLLRSNYGYTF. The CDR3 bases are TGCGCCAGCAGCCAACTTCTCAGGTCCAACTATGGCTACACCTTC.

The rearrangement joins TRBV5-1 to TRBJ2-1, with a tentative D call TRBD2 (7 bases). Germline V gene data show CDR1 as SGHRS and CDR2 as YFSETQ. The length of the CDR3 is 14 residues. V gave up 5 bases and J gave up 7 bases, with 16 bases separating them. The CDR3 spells CASSGGGQGNEQFF. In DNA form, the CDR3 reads TGCGCCAGCAGTGGCGGGGGCCAGGGGAATGAGCAGTTCTTC.

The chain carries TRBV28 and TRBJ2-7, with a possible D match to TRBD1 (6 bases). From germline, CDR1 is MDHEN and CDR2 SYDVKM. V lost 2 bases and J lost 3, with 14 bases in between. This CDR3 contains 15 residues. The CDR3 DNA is TGTGCCAGCAGTTTAGGCAGGACAGCCAGCTACGAGCAGTACTTC. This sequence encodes CASSLGRTASYEQYF.

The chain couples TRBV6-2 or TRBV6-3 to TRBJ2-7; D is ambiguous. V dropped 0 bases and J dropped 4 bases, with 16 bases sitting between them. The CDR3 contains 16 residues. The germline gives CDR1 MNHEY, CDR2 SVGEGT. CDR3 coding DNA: TGTGCCAGCAGTTACTCGATGACCTTGGCGGTATACGAGCAGTACTTC. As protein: CASSYSMTLAVYEQYF.

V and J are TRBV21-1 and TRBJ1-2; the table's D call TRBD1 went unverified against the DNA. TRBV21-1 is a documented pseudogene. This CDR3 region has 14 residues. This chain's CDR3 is CASSKRDRIYGYTF. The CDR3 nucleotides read TGTGCCAGCAGCAAGCGGGACAGGATCTATGGCTACACCTTC.

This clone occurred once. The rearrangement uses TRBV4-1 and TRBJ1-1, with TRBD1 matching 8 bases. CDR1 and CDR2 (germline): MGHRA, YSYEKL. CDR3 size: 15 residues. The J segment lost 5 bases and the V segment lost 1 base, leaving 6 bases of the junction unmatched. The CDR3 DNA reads TGCGCCAGCAGCCAAGGGGAGCAGGGGGCGACTGAAGCTTTCTTT. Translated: CASSQGEQGATEAFF.

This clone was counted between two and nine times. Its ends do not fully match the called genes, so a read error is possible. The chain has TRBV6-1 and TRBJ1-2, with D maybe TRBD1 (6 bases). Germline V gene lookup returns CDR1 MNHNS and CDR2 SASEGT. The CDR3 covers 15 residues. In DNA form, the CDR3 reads TGTGCCAGCAGTGAGCATTTCCCCGCGCTGGGGGCCGCCCTCTTC. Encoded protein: CASSEHFPALGAALF.

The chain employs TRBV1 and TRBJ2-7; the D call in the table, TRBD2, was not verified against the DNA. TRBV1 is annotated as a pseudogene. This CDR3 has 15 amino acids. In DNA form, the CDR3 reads TGCACCAGCAGCCAAGATGATATCAGAGGCTACGAGCAGTACTTC. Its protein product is CTSSQDDIRGYEQYF.

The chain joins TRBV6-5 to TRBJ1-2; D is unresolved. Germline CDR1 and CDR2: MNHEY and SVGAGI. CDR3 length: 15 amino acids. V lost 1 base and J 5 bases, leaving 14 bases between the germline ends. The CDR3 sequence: CASSYLSVGVYGYTF. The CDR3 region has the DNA TGTGCCAGCAGTTACTTGTCAGTCGGGGTTTATGGCTACACCTTC.